What follows are 21 T cell receptor beta chains derived from one specimen sequenced in a study of T-cell memory formation after mild COVID-19. Using its own MiXCR run on the 5' RACE reads, TCRdb lists one record per CDR3 protein. The sample lists roughly 310,000 distinct CDR3 sequences, less than 20% occurring once. The sequencing input was PBMCs or a T cell subset sorted from them (not recorded which). These receptors originate from a young man who had mild COVID-19 (a few samples of this study predate the infection). Cell type and time point are not known.

The chain combines TRBV7-6 with TRBJ2-1; 9 nucleotides line up with TRBD2. The CDR3 runs to 17 residues. The V gene's germline CDR1 is SGHVS and CDR2 FNYEAQ. V shed 1 base and J 0 bases; nucleotides not matched to a gene: 4. The CDR3 spells CASSLGGSGGSYNEQFF. The CDR3 region has the DNA TGTGCCAGCAGCTTAGGCGGTAGCGGGGGCTCCTACAATGAGCAGTTCTTC.

This clonotype was observed once. The chain is built from TRBV27 and TRBJ1-5, with D maybe TRBD1 (5 bases). The germline V and J ends were trimmed by 2 bases and 2 bases, with 16 bases remaining between them. This CDR3 region has 17 residues. CDR1 and CDR2 from the germline V gene are MNHEY and SMNVEV (reference sequence). The CDR3 is CASSLKGLIRGNQPQHF. As DNA, the CDR3 is TGTGCCAGCAGTTTAAAGGGACTAATACGTGGCAATCAGCCCCAGCATTTT.

The chain couples TRBV6-2 or TRBV6-3 to TRBJ2-2; TRBD2 matches at 7 bases. Germline trimming cut 7 bases from V and 3 bases from J; bases unmatched to any gene: 5. The CDR3 loop spans 14 amino acids. Looked up from germline, CDR1 is MNHEY and CDR2 is SVGEGT. The CDR3 sequence is CASKREDYTGELFF. CDR3 nucleotide sequence: TGTGCCAGCAAACGGGAGGACTACACCGGGGAGCTGTTTTTT.

The rearrangement links TRBV7-8 to TRBJ2-3; D is perhaps TRBD1 or TRBD2 (5 bases each). The germline gives CDR1 SGHVS, CDR2 FQNEAQ. Deletions cut 6 bases from V and 2 bases from J, with 18 bases between. The CDR3 spans 16 residues. Here the CDR3 reads CASSSRFLGDTDTQYF. The CDR3 bases are TGTGCCAGCAGTTCTCGCTTCTTGGGGGACACAGATACGCAGTATTTT.

This rearrangement joins TRBV9 to TRBJ2-5, with D perhaps being TRBD1 or TRBD2 (5 bases each). Germline CDR1 SGDLS, CDR2 YYNGEE. The length of the CDR3 is 16 residues. V was cut by 3 bases and J by 5 bases, with 20 bases left in between. CDR3 coding DNA: TGTGCCAGCAGCGGATTCCGGGCCCTCGAGGGGGAGACCCAGTACTTC. Its translation: CASSGFRALEGETQYF. Complete variable domain (other parts from reference TRBV9 and TRBJ2-5): DSGVTQTPKHLITATGQRVTLRCSPRSGDLSVYWYQQSLDQGLQFLIQYYNGEERAKGNILERFSAQQFPDLHSELNLSSLELGDSALYFCASSGFRALEGETQYFGPGTRLLVL.

This clonotype appeared a few times. One end of the junction is discordant with germline, which a read error may explain. The chain couples TRBV20-1 to TRBJ1-1; D call uncertain. Per germline, CDR1 DFQATT and CDR2 SNEGSKA (reference sequence). The CDR3 covers 12 residues. The CDR3 DNA reads as TGCAGGGCTACGCTCCCGGACCGCGAAGCTTTCTTT. Protein: CRATLPDREAFF.

Ten or more counts support this clonotype. The chain links TRBV6-5 to TRBJ1-2; D unresolved. V lost 0 bases, J lost 8 bases, and 10 bases lay in between. Per the germline V gene, CDR1 is MNHEY and CDR2 is SVGAGI. The CDR3 length is 13 residues. As DNA, the CDR3 is TGTGCCAGCAGTTACTCTGCCCGAGGAGGCTACACCTTC. Protein: CASSYSARGGYTF.

The chain recombines TRBV6-5 with TRBJ2-5, with D possibly being TRBD1 (5 bases). This CDR3 is 13 amino acids long. Germline CDR1 and CDR2: MNHEY and SVGAGI. Trimming took off 0 bases at V and 4 bases at J, with 6 bases between the two ends. The CDR3 DNA reads TGTGCCAGCAGTTACTCAGGGGTAGAGACCCAGTACTTC. Amino acid sequence: CASSYSGVETQYF.

The chain uses TRBV6-5 and TRBJ2-1, with 9 bases that match TRBD1. The CDR3 is 16 residues long. With 4 bases clipped from V and 6 bases from J, the junction kept 10 bases outside the gene matches. In germline, CDR1 is MNHEY, CDR2 SVGAGI. In DNA, the CDR3 is TGTGCCAGCAGTTGGGCCCGACAGGGGGGAGGCAATGAGCAGTTCTTC. Encoded protein: CASSWARQGGGNEQFF.

This clonotype was observed a few times. The V gene is TRBV5-1, the J gene TRBJ1-3; D is possibly TRBD1 (5 bases). Germline V gene sequence: CDR1 SGHRS, CDR2 YFSETQ. This CDR3 has 17 residues. Trimming cost V 0 bases and J 0 bases, with 13 bases left between them. The CDR3 DNA follows: TGCGCCAGCAGCTTGGAAGTCTACGGGGGCTCTGGAAACACCATATATTTT. Translated, it gives CASSLEVYGGSGNTIYF.

The J gene is TRBJ1-1, the V gene TRBV7-9; 7 positions match TRBD1. The CDR3 consists of 15 residues. Germline loops: CDR1 SEHNR, CDR2 FQNEAQ (reference sequence). V trimming: 4 bases; J trimming: 6 bases; junction bases outside the gene matches: 11. The CDR3 sequence is CASSSALEGAAEAFF. Written as DNA, the CDR3 is TGTGCCAGCAGCTCGGCGCTAGAGGGGGCTGCTGAAGCTTTCTTT.

A few counts support this clonotype. The chain recombines TRBV24-1 with TRBJ1-1; no reliable D call. Trimming shortened V by 3 bases and J by 11 bases, and 9 bases separated the two germline ends. This CDR3 has 11 residues. The germline V gene encodes CDR1 KGHDR and CDR2 SFDVKD. The DNA of the CDR3 is TGTGCCACCAGTGATGGTCCCTGGGCTTTCTTT. This codes for CATSDGPWAFF.

The rearrangement uses TRBV18 and TRBJ1-3; 9 bases agree with TRBD1. The CDR3 is made up of 17 amino acids. Germline V gene data show CDR1 as KGHSH and CDR2 as LQKENI. Trimming cost V 4 bases and J 4 bases; bases outside gene matches: 11. In nucleotides, the CDR3 is TGTGCCAGCTCACACTCACCGGGACAGGGCATCGGAAACACCATATATTTT. Translated, it gives CASSHSPGQGIGNTIYF.

The CDR3 bases are TGTGCCAGCAGAAATAATTTGGCAAGGGACAGGGAAGCAGATACGCAGTATTTT. This gives the protein CASRNNLARDREADTQYF. The J gene is TRBJ2-3, the V gene TRBV6-2 or TRBV6-3, with 9 bases that match TRBD1. After removal of 6 bases from V and 4 bases from J, the junction contained 17 bases not matched to a gene. The germline V gene has CDR1 MNHEY and CDR2 SVGEGT. CDR3 length: 18 residues.

V is TRBV5-4 and J is TRBJ2-5, with D perhaps TRBD2 (5 bases). Trimming shortened V by 4 bases and J by 4 bases, and 17 bases separated the two germline ends. There are 15 residues in the CDR3. Germline lookup yields CDR1 SGHNT and CDR2 YYREEE (reference sequence). CDR3 nucleotides: TGTGCCAGCAGCCCCCGACGCGAGGGTGGAGAGACCCAGTACTTC. This gives the protein CASSPRREGGETQYF.

The V gene is TRBV30, the J gene TRBJ2-4; D might be TRBD1 (5 bases). The germline gives CDR1 GTSNPN, CDR2 SVGIG (reference sequence). This CDR3 has 15 amino acids. V lost 0 bases and J lost 6, with 15 bases in between. The CDR3 DNA reads TGTGCCTGGAGTGTATCTGGGGCGCAGGTAAACATTCAGTACTTC. Translation: CAWSVSGAQVNIQYF.

This clonotype was recorded a few times. This rearrangement joins TRBV10-3 to TRBJ2-4, with D possibly TRBD1 on 5 matching bases. Germline assignment: CDR1 ENHRY and CDR2 SYGVKD. Between the trimmed V and J ends, which lost 10 bases and 3 bases, there was a span of 13 bases. There are 13 residues in the CDR3. The CDR3 DNA reads TGTGCCACGTCCCTGACAGACAAAAACATTCAGTACTTC. Residues: CATSLTDKNIQYF.

This clonotype was detected only a few times. The rearrangement joins TRBV25-1 to TRBJ2-5; 10 positions match TRBD2. Germline V gene lookup returns CDR1 MGHDK and CDR2 SYGVNS. Losses at the gene ends were 4 bases for V and 5 bases for J; bases not matched to a gene: 4. This CDR3 has 14 amino acids. The DNA for the CDR3 is TGTGCCAGCAGTGTTCTAGCGGGGGATGAGACCCAGTACTTC. Protein sequence: CASSVLAGDETQYF.

This clonotype appeared a single time. This sequence joins TRBV6-2 or TRBV6-3 and TRBJ2-3, with 9 bases identical to TRBD2. CDR3 size: 20 residues. The J segment lost 2 bases and the V segment lost 2 bases, leaving 17 bases of the junction unmatched. CDR1 and CDR2 from the germline V gene are MNHEY and SVGEGT. The CDR3 sequence is CASSYRASGDAILYTDTQYF. The CDR3 DNA is TGTGCCAGCAGTTACCGGGCTAGCGGGGACGCAATTCTTTACACAGATACGCAGTATTTT.

This clonotype was recorded a few times. V is TRBV12-3 or TRBV12-4 and J is TRBJ2-3, with a tentative D call TRBD2 (5 bases). CDR3 length: 14 amino acids. The V end was cut by 4 bases, the J end by 3 bases, with 11 bases between. Here the CDR3 reads CASSSGVETDTQYF. In nucleotides, the CDR3 is TGTGCCAGCAGTTCCGGGGTTGAAACAGATACGCAGTATTTT.

Only a few counts were recorded for this clonotype. This chain links TRBV5-1 with TRBJ2-3, with 9 bases that match TRBD2. J lost 0 bases, V lost 4 bases, and 9 bases had no gene match. From germline, CDR1 is SGHRS and CDR2 YFSETQ. The CDR3 totals 17 residues. The CDR3 loop reads CASSLARLAESTDTQYF. The CDR3 DNA reads TGCGCCAGCAGCCTGGCGAGACTAGCGGAGAGCACAGATACGCAGTATTTT.